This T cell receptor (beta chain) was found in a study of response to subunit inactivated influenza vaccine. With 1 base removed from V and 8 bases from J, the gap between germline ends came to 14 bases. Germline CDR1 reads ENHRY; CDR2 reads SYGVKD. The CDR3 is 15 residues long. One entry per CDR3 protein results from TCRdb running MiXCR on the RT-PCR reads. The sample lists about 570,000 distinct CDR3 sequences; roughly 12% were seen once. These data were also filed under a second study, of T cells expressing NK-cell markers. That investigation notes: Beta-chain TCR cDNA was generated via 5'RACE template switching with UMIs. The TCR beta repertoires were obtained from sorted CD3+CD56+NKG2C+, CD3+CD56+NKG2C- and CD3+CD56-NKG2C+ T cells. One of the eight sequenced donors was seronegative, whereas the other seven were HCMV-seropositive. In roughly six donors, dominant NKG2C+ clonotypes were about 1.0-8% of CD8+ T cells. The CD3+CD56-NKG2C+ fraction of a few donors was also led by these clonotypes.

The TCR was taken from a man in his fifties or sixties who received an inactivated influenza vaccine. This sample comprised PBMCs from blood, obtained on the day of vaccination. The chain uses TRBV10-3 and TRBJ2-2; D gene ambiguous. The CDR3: CAISELGRPPGELFF. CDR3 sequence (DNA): TGTGCCATCAGTGAGTTGGGCAGGCCTCCGGGGGAGCTGTTTTTT.